These 8 T cell receptor beta chains were all obtained from the same sample, sequenced in a study of OX40 agonist ivuxolimab in advanced cancers. Method: immunoSEQ multiplex PCR; TCRdb's copy keeps in-frame clones and lacks some. The sample includes fewer than 95,000 clones, 75% to 90% of them seen just once. Material: CD4+ or CD8+ T cells sorted from blood, obtained in a trial of the OX40 agonist ivuxolimab. The receptors originated from an adult with an advanced solid tumor such as melanoma, head and neck, liver or kidney cancer.

This clone showed up just a few times. The chain recombines TRBV7-3 with TRBJ2-1, with 10 bases that match TRBD2. V trimming: 6 bases; J trimming: 1 base; junction bases outside the gene matches: 6. Germline V gives CDR1 SGHTA, CDR2 FQGTGA. This CDR3 contains 16 residues. DNA for the CDR3: TGTGCCAGCAGTCGCAGACTAGCGGGTTCCTACAATGAGCAGTTCTTC. Translation: CASSRRLAGSYNEQFF.

The CDR3 reads CASSPLTGGAFGEQYF. As DNA, the CDR3 is TGTGCCAGTAGCCCCTTAACAGGGGGCGCTTTTGGGGAGCAGTACTTC. V and J are TRBV19 and TRBJ2-7, with 9 positions matching TRBD1. Germline V lookup: CDR1 LNHDA, CDR2 SQIVND (reference sequence). V shed 6 bases and J 7 bases; nucleotides not matched to a gene: 16. The CDR3 runs 16 residues.

The CDR3 region is CAIMSRGQEDTQYF. CDR3 DNA: TGTGCCATCATGAGCCGGGGGCAAGAAGATACGCAGTATTTT. The V gene is TRBV10-3, the J gene TRBJ2-3; D may be TRBD1 or TRBD2 (6 bases each). Germline V gene lookup returns CDR1 ENHRY and CDR2 SYGVKD. The CDR3 totals 14 residues. V was clipped by 7 bases and J by 5 bases, with 16 bases between them.

The chain is built from TRBV19 and TRBJ2-5; 11 bases match TRBD1. The CDR3 totals 14 residues. Looked up from germline, CDR1 is LNHDA and CDR2 is SQIVND (reference sequence). J gave up 3 bases and V 5 bases, and 2 bases lay outside the gene matches. CDR3 sequence (DNA): TGTGCCAGTAGTGCGGGACAGGGGGAAGAGACCCAGTACTTC. Translating it yields CASSAGQGEETQYF.

The chain uses TRBV6-5 and TRBJ1-3; no reliable D call. There are 13 residues in the CDR3. Germline CDR1 MNHEY, CDR2 SVGAGI. Trimming pared 8 bases from V and 4 bases from J, leaving 12 bases between. CDR3 DNA sequence: TGTGCCAGCGCCCAATTATGGGGAAACACCATATATTTT. Its protein is CASAQLWGNTIYF.

The chain recombines TRBV27 with TRBJ2-3, with 8 bases that match TRBD1. The J segment lost 4 bases and the V segment lost 10 bases, leaving 13 bases of the junction unmatched. In germline, CDR1 is MNHEY, CDR2 SMNVEV (reference sequence). The CDR3 spans 15 residues. The CDR3 nucleotides read TGTGCCATCGGGACAGGAGCAGGAGGGGCAGATACGCAGTATTTT. This encodes CAIGTGAGGADTQYF.

The chain links TRBV11-2 to TRBJ2-5, with D possibly being TRBD1 (6 bases). The length of the CDR3 is 16 residues. With 5 bases removed from V and 0 bases from J, the gap between germline ends came to 16 bases. Germline values: CDR1 SGHAT, CDR2 FQNNGV. The CDR3, as DNA: TGTGCCAGCAGCGTAGGACGGACAGTGTACCAAGAGACCCAGTACTTC. Translated, it gives CASSVGRTVYQETQYF.

V usage is TRBV29-1 and J usage is TRBJ2-5; D remains unclear. Near its end, the DNA agrees better with TRBJ2-7, so the J call may be wrong. CDR1 and CDR2 (germline): SQVTM, ANQGSEA. The CDR3 has 12 amino acids. CDR3 protein: CSVAVGPYEQYF. CDR3 in DNA: TGCAGCGTTGCTGTGGGCCCCTACGAGCAGTACTTC.